A single sample gave rise to the 26 T cell receptor beta chains below, sequenced in a study of long-term antiretroviral therapy in people with HIV (dated by TCRdb to about 2022). The immunoSEQ hsTCRB v3.0 assay was used at survey level resolution to sequence the TRB variable region. TCRdb took over this immuneACCESS table, retaining in-frame rearrangements with V and J assigned. Such tables are incomplete; in checked studies, under half of the missing clones stem from an unresolved V gene, and the remainder is unexplained. The sample has about 21,000 clones on record, roughly 91% of them singletons. Clones ranked in the top ten supply roughly 4% of the sample. Sequenced here: unsorted PBMCs, sampled 2.3 years after starting antiretroviral therapy. These receptor sequences come from a man aged 55-75 years with HIV.

The V call is TRBV6-1, the J call TRBJ1-5; maybe TRBD1 (5 bases). The CDR3 length is 14 residues. The germline CDR1 and CDR2 sequences are MNHNS and SASEGT. Trimming stripped 2 bases from V and 3 bases from J, with 8 bases between. Written as DNA, the CDR3 is TGTGCCAGCAGTGAACAGGGATTCAATCAGCCCCAGCATTTT. Translated: CASSEQGFNQPQHF.

The gene calls are TRBV18 and TRBJ2-7; 9 bases align to TRBD1. This CDR3 is 14 amino acids long. The V segment lost 0 bases and the J segment 3 bases; nucleotides outside the gene matches: 0. Germline V CDR1 and CDR2: KGHSH, LQKENI. CDR3 in DNA: TGTGCCAGCTCACCACCGACAGGGGGCTACGAGCAGTACTTC. This codes for CASSPPTGGYEQYF. The variable domain in full, completed from reference TRBV18 and TRBJ2-7, reads NAGVMQNPRHLVRRRGQEARLRCSPMKGHSHVYWYRQLPEEGLKFMVYLQKENIIDESGMPKERFSAEFPKEGPSILRIQQVVRGDSAAYFCASSPPTGGYEQYFGPGTRLTVT.

The chain employs TRBV21-1 and TRBJ1-4. TRBV21-1 is annotated as a pseudogene. This CDR3 is built from 15 residues. CDR3 protein: CASSKALGGGEKLFF. For the CDR3, the DNA is TGTGCCAGCAGCAAAGCTCTCGGGGGAGGGGAAAAACTGTTTTTT.

The gene calls are TRBV19 and TRBJ2-7; 11 bases match TRBD1. J gave up 0 bases and V 6 bases, and 4 bases lay outside the gene matches. Germline V gives CDR1 LNHDA, CDR2 SQIVND (reference sequence). The length of the CDR3 is 15 residues. The CDR3 bases are TGTGCCAGTAGACCCGGGACAGGGGGCTCCTACGAGCAGTACTTC. Protein sequence: CASRPGTGGSYEQYF. Full variable domain (rest looked up from reference TRBV19 and TRBJ2-7): DGGITQSPKYLFRKEGQNVTLSCEQNLNHDAMYWYRQDPGQGLRLIYYSQIVNDFQKGDIAEGYSVSREKKESFPLTVTSAQKNPTAFYLCASRPGTGGSYEQYFGPGTRLTVT.

This chain links TRBV10-3 with TRBJ2-7, with 13 bases matching TRBD2. V shed 4 bases, J shed 4 bases, and the junction held 7 bases outside the gene matches. The CDR3 contains 16 residues. CDR1 and CDR2 (germline): ENHRY, SYGVKD. In DNA, the CDR3 is TGTGCCATCAGTGGACTAGCGGGGGGTGCAAGATACGAGCAGTACTTC. Protein product: CAISGLAGGARYEQYF.

J is TRBJ1-3 and V is TRBV29-1, with D maybe TRBD1 (5 bases). The germline CDR1 and CDR2 sequences are SQVTM and ANQGSEA. V gave up 3 bases and J gave up 0 bases, with 9 bases separating them. The CDR3 sequence is 14 residues long. The CDR3 is CSVDLGGSGNTIYF. CDR3 bases: TGCAGCGTTGATTTGGGGGGCTCTGGAAACACCATATATTTT.

The CDR3 DNA is TGCGCCAGCAGCTTGAGGCAAAGACTTCGAGACAGGGACAATGAGCAGTTCTTC. Its translation is CASSLRQRLRDRDNEQFF. V gene TRBV5-1 combines with J gene TRBJ2-1, with 7 bases matching TRBD1. Germline V gene data show CDR1 as SGHRS and CDR2 as YFSETQ. J was trimmed by 5 bases and V by 1 base; bases with no gene match: 15. The CDR3 is made up of 18 amino acids. The whole variable domain, filled in from reference TRBV5-1 and TRBJ2-1, reads KAGVTQTPRYLIKTRGQQVTLSCSPISGHRSVSWYQQTPGQGLQFLFEYFSETQRNKGNFPGRFSGRQFSNSRSEMNVSTLELGDSALYLCASSLRQRLRDRDNEQFFGPGTRLTVL.

The chain links TRBV6-1 to TRBJ2-7; possibly TRBD2 for D (6 bases). The CDR3 sequence is 15 residues long. Germline assignment: CDR1 MNHNS and CDR2 SASEGT. Deletions cut 2 bases from V and 2 bases from J, with 13 bases between. The CDR3 reads CASSEPGDVPYEQYF. Here the CDR3 DNA reads TGTGCCAGCAGTGAACCGGGAGATGTCCCCTACGAGCAGTACTTC.

This clone is a singleton in its sample. V is TRBV6-1 and J is TRBJ2-5; a possible D gene is TRBD1 (6 bases). V lost 7 bases, J lost 2 bases, and 17 bases lay in between. Germline loops: CDR1 MNHNS, CDR2 SASEGT. The CDR3 totals 15 residues. The CDR3 sequence is CASKVQGLGQETQYF. The CDR3 DNA reads TGTGCCAGCAAAGTACAGGGCCTTGGGCAAGAGACCCAGTACTTC.

This clone was detected only a few times. V and J are TRBV13 and TRBJ2-3; 9 positions agree with TRBD2. There are 16 residues in the CDR3. V was clipped by 3 bases and J by 2 bases; unmatched bases: 6. Germline loops: CDR1 PRHDT, CDR2 FYEKMQ (reference sequence). In DNA, the CDR3 is TGTGCCAGCAGCTTGGGCGGGGGGGTTTTCACAGATACGCAGTATTTT. Its translation is CASSLGGGVFTDTQYF.

The chain couples TRBV7-9 to TRBJ1-3, with 8 bases matching TRBD1. The germline CDR1 and CDR2 sequences are SEHNR and FQNEAQ (reference sequence). This CDR3 is 14 amino acids long. The J segment lost 3 bases and the V segment lost 4 bases, leaving 2 bases of the junction unmatched. The CDR3 nucleotides are TGTGCCAGCAGCTACGGGACAGGTGGAAACACCATATATTTT. Residues: CASSYGTGGNTIYF.

The CDR3 bases are TGTGCCATCAGGGGAGATAACACAGGGAGCTCCTACAATGAGCAGTTCTTC. Translation gives CAIRGDNTGSSYNEQFF. The chain has TRBV10-3 and TRBJ2-1, with D possibly matching TRBD1 (6 bases). CDR1 and CDR2 (germline): ENHRY, SYGVKD. V was cut by 6 bases and J by 0 bases, with 18 bases left in between. The CDR3 runs to 17 residues.

The rearrangement links TRBV30 to TRBJ1-5; a possible D gene is TRBD1 (5 bases). V was shortened by 0 bases and J by 2 bases, with 26 bases between the two germline ends. This CDR3 comprises 20 residues. The germline gives CDR1 GTSNPN, CDR2 SVGIG (reference sequence). The CDR3 region has the DNA TGTGCCTGGAGTGTAAATTCTCGGGACGGCTTCTTAATTCGCAATCAGCCCCAGCATTTT. Amino acids: CAWSVNSRDGFLIRNQPQHF. The full variable domain, completed using reference TRBV30 and TRBJ1-5, is SQTIHQWPATLVQPVGSPLSLECTVEGTSNPNLYWYRQAAGRGLQLLFYSVGIGQISSEVPQNLSASRPQDRQFILSSKKLLLSDSGFYLCAWSVNSRDGFLIRNQPQHFGDGTRLSIL.

This sequence joins TRBV4-3 and TRBJ1-2; tentative D call: TRBD1 (6 bases). Germline-derived CDR1 and CDR2 are LGHNA and YSLEER. V was cut by 4 bases and J by 7 bases, with 16 bases left in between. The CDR3 is 14 residues long. Here the CDR3 DNA reads TGCGCCAGCAGCCGCCAAAACAGGGAATCTGGCTACACCTTC. This translates into CASSRQNRESGYTF.

The CDR3 spells CASSSRQALTGELFF. CDR3 sequence (DNA): TGTGCCAGCAGCTCCAGACAGGCACTCACCGGGGAGCTGTTTTTT. V gene TRBV11-2 combines with J gene TRBJ2-2; possibly TRBD1 for D (6 bases). The CDR3 has 15 amino acids. Trimming removed 4 bases from V and 4 bases from J, with 13 bases in between. Per the germline V gene, CDR1 is SGHAT and CDR2 is FQNNGV.

The chain employs TRBV4-3 and TRBJ1-5; D not resolved. The CDR3 has 14 amino acids. The germline V gene encodes CDR1 LGHNA and CDR2 YSLEER. V lost 0 bases, J lost 6 bases, and 9 bases lay in between. The CDR3: CASSQDFSPQPQHF. CDR3 nucleotide sequence: TGCGCCAGCAGCCAAGATTTCTCCCCTCAGCCCCAGCATTTT.

The rearrangement uses TRBV11-1 and TRBJ2-1, with 11 bases aligning to TRBD2. The germline CDR1 and CDR2 sequences are SGHAT and FQDESV (reference sequence). CDR3 size: 16 residues. The V segment lost 5 bases and the J segment 6 bases; nucleotides outside the gene matches: 9. CDR3 DNA sequence: TGTGCCAGCAGCCCACGACTAGCGGGGCTGACCAATGAGCAGTTCTTC. It yields the protein CASSPRLAGLTNEQFF.

This clone was counted only a few times. The genes are TRBV6-6 and TRBJ2-2; D unresolved. CDR1 is MNHNY and CDR2 is SVGAGI in the germline V gene (reference sequence). V dropped 6 bases and J dropped 6 bases, with 17 bases sitting between them. The CDR3 sequence is 15 residues long. The CDR3 DNA reads as TGTGCCAGCAGAAACGCGCCGTATCGTTCCGGGGAGCTGTTTTTT. Protein sequence: CASRNAPYRSGELFF.

The rearrangement joins TRBV9 to TRBJ2-7; a possible D gene is TRBD2 (5 bases). Germline V CDR1 and CDR2: SGDLS, YYNGEE. The CDR3 runs to 18 residues. V shed 4 bases and J shed 0 bases, with 23 bases lying between them. This CDR3 reads CASSQNSVVGFFSYEQYF. The DNA of the CDR3 is TGTGCCAGCAGCCAAAATAGCGTAGTCGGGTTCTTCTCCTACGAGCAGTACTTC.

CDR3 DNA: TGTGCCAGCAGCCCAACGGTGGGGACAGATACGCAGTATTTT. This translates into CASSPTVGTDTQYF. The chain joins TRBV11-2 to TRBJ2-3, with D uncertain. Germline V gene data show CDR1 as SGHAT and CDR2 as FQNNGV. The CDR3 loop spans 14 amino acids. Between the trimmed V and J ends, which lost 5 bases and 3 bases, there was a span of 12 bases.

The chain combines TRBV4-2 with TRBJ2-3; 10 nucleotides match TRBD2. V trimming: 0 bases; J trimming: 14 bases; junction bases outside the gene matches: 14. This CDR3 has 16 residues. Germline CDR1 and CDR2: LGHNA and YNFKEQ. The CDR3 spells CASSQDHSGGGKGRYF. CDR3 DNA sequence: TGTGCCAGCAGCCAAGATCACAGCGGGGGGGGGAAAGGGCGGTATTTT.

V usage is TRBV9 and J usage is TRBJ2-5; the match to TRBD2 covers 12 bases. Germline loops: CDR1 SGDLS, CDR2 YYNGEE. J lost 2 bases, V lost 3 bases, and 2 bases had no gene match. The CDR3 has 15 residues. Written as DNA, the CDR3 is TGTGCCAGCAGCGAAGGGACTAGCGGGCAAGAGACCCAGTACTTC. This codes for CASSEGTSGQETQYF.

This chain uses TRBV29-1 with TRBJ2-2; weak D call: TRBD1 (6 bases). The germline gives CDR1 SQVTM, CDR2 ANQGSEA. This CDR3 has 13 amino acids. V lost 6 bases and J 0 bases, leaving 8 bases between the germline ends. The CDR3: CSVGHTNTGELFF. The CDR3 DNA follows: TGCAGCGTGGGACATACGAACACCGGGGAGCTGTTTTTT.

This clone has just a few counts. The chain uses TRBV18 and TRBJ1-3; no definite D call. Germline-derived CDR1 and CDR2 are KGHSH and LQKENI. The CDR3 runs 15 residues. The V end lost 3 bases, the J end lost 8 bases, and 17 bases lay between the germline ends. The CDR3 region has the DNA TGTGCCAGCTCACCCGACGAGAGCTGGAGTGACACCATATATTTT. Its translation: CASSPDESWSDTIYF.

The chain joins TRBV7-2 to TRBJ1-3; 9 nucleotides align to TRBD1. The CDR3 loop spans 16 amino acids. V lost 1 base, J lost 3 bases, and 4 bases stayed unmatched. Germline V gene sequence: CDR1 SGHTA, CDR2 FQGNSA. The DNA for the CDR3 is TGTGCCAGCAGCTTAGTGGGGACAGGGATTGGAAACACCATATATTTT. This codes for CASSLVGTGIGNTIYF.

The V and J genes are TRBV7-3 and TRBJ2-1; D assignment may be TRBD1 or TRBD2 (6 bases each). CDR3 length: 18 residues. Trimming shortened V by 6 bases and J by 0 bases, and 21 bases separated the two germline ends. The V gene's germline CDR1 is SGHTA and CDR2 FQGTGA. Here the CDR3 reads CASSGGGLLPTSYNEQFF. Written as DNA, the CDR3 is TGTGCCAGCAGTGGAGGGGGTCTTTTACCCACCTCCTACAATGAGCAGTTCTTC. Supplemented by reference TRBV7-3 and TRBJ2-1, the full variable domain reads GAGVSQTPSNKVTEKGKYVELRCDPISGHTALYWYRQSLGQGPEFLIYFQGTGAADDSGLPNDRFFAVRPEGSVSTLKIQRTERGDSAVYLCASSGGGLLPTSYNEQFFGPGTRLTVL.